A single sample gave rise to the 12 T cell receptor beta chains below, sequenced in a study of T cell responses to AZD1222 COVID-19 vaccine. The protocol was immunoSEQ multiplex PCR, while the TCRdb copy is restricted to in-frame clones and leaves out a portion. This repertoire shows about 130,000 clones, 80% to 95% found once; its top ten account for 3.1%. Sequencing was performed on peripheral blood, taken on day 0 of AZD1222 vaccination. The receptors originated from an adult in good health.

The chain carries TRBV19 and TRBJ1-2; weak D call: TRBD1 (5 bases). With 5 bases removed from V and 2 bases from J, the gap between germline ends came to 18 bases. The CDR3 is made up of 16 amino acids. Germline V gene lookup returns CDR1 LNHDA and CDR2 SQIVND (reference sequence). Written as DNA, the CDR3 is TGTGCCAGTAGTCCTACACTCGGGACCGCCAACTATGGCTACACCTTC. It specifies CASSPTLGTANYGYTF. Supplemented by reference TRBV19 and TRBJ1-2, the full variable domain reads DGGITQSPKYLFRKEGQNVTLSCEQNLNHDAMYWYRQDPGQGLRLIYYSQIVNDFQKGDIAEGYSVSREKKESFPLTVTSAQKNPTAFYLCASSPTLGTANYGYTFGSGTRLTVV.

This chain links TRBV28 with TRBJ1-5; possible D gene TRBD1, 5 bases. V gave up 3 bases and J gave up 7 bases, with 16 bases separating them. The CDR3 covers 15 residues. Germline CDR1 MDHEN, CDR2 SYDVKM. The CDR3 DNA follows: TGTGCCAGCAGTTTTGAGGGGTTTCGATTCCAGCCCCAGCATTTT. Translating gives CASSFEGFRFQPQHF.

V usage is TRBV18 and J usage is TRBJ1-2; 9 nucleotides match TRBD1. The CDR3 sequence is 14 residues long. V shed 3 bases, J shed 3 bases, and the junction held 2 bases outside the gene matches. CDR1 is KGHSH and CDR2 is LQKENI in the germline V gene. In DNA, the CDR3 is TGTGCCAGCTCACCCCGGGACAGGGACTATGGCTACACCTTC. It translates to CASSPRDRDYGYTF.

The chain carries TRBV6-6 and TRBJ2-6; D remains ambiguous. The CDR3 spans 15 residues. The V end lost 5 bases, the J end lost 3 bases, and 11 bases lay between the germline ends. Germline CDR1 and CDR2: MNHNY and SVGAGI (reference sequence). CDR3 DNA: TGTGCCAGCAGTGGTCGGAATGGTGGGGCCAACGTCCTGACTTTC. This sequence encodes CASSGRNGGANVLTF.

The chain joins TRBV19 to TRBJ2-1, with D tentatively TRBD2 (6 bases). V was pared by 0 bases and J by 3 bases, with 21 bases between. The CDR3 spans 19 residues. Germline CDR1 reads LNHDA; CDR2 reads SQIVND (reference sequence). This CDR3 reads CASSIDLSRAGRGYNEQFF. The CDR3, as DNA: TGTGCCAGTAGTATAGATCTTAGTAGGGCGGGAAGGGGCTACAATGAGCAGTTCTTC.

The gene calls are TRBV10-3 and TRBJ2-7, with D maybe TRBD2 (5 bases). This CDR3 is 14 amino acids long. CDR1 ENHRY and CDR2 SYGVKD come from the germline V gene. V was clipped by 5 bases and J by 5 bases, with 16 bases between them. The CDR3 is CAISPGIFDNEQYF. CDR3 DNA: TGTGCCATCAGTCCGGGAATTTTCGATAACGAGCAGTACTTC.

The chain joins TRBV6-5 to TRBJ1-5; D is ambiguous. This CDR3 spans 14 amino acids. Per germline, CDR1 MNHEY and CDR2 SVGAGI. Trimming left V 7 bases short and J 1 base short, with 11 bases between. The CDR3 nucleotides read TGTGCCAGCACTAAAAGGCAGAGCAATCAGCCCCAGCATTTT. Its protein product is CASTKRQSNQPQHF.

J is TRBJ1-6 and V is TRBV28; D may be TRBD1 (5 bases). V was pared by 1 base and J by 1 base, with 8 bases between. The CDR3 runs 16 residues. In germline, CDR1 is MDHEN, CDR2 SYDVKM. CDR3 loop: CASSLSGSSYNSPLHF. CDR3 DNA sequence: TGTGCCAGCAGTTTATCAGGGTCATCCTATAATTCACCCCTCCACTTT.

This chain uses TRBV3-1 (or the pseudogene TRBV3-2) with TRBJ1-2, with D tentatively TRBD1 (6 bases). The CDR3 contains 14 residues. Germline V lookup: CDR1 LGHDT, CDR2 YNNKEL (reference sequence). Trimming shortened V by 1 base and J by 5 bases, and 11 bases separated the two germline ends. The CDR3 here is CASSQAGGEYGYTF. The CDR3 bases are TGTGCCAGCAGCCAAGCCGGGGGCGAGTATGGCTACACCTTC.

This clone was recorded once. CDR3 sequence: CASSLSREGNTEAFF. The DNA of the CDR3 is TGTGCCAGCAGTTTATCACGTGAGGGAAACACTGAAGCTTTCTTT. The chain couples TRBV27 to TRBJ1-1; D ambiguous. Trimming stripped 0 bases from V and 2 bases from J, with 10 bases between. Germline CDR1 and CDR2: MNHEY and SMNVEV (reference sequence). The CDR3 extends over 15 amino acids.

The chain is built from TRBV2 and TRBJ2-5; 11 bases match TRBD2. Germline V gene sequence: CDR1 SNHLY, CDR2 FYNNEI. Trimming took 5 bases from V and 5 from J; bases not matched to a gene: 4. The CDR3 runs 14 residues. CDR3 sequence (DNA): TGTGCCAGCAGTTCTAGCGGGAGGAGTGAGACCCAGTACTTC. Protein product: CASSSSGRSETQYF.

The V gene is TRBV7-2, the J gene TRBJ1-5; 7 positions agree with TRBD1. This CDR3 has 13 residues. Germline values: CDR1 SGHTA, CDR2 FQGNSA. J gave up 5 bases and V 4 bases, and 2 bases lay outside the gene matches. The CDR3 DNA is TGTGCCAGCAGCTCCACAGGGGATCAGCCCCAGCATTTT. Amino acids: CASSSTGDQPQHF.